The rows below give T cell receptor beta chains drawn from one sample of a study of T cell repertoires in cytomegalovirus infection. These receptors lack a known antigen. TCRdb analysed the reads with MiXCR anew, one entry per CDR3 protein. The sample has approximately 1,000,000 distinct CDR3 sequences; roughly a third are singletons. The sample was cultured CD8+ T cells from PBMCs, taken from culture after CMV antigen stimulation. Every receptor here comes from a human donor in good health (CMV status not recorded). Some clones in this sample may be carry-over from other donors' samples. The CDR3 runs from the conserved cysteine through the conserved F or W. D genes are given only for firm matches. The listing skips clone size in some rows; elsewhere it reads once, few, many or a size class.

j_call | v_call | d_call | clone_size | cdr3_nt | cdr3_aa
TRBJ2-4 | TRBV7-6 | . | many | TGTGCCAGCAGCTTAGAGACGGGTGGCGCCAAAAACATTCAGTACTTC | CASSLETGGAKNIQYF
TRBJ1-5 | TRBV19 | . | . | TGTGCCAGTACTCATCCCCAAAACAATCAGCCCCAGCATTTT | CASTHPQNNQPQHF
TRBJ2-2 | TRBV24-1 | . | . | TGTGCCACCAGTGACCACAAAACAGGGTCCGGCACCGGGGAGCTGTTTTTT | CATSDHKTGSGTGELFF
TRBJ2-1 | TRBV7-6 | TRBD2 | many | TGTGCCAGCAGTTCCGACCCTAAGGGCCGGGGGGATTACAATGAGCAGTTCTTC | CASSSDPKGRGDYNEQFF
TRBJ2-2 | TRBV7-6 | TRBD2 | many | TGTGCCAGCAGCCCCGTACTAGCGGGGGGGAAAGACGGCGGGGAGCTGTTTTTT | CASSPVLAGGKDGGELFF
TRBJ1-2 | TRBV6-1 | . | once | TGTGCCACCGGACTGGGGGAAGGTTATGGCTACACCTTC | CATGLGEGYGYTF
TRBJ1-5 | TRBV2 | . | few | TGTGCCAGCAGTGGGACAGAATATAGCAATCAGCCCCAGCATTTT | CASSGTEYSNQPQHF
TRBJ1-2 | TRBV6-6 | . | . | TGTGCCAGCAGTTACTCGAGTGGGGGCTACACCTTC | CASSYSSGGYTF
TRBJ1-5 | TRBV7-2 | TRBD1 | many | TGTGCCAGCAGCCATTGGACAGGCTGGGGCAATCAGCCCCAGCATTTT | CASSHWTGWGNQPQHF
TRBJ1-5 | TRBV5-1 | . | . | TGCGCCAGCAGCTTGGGGCCGGGGGGACGGAATCAGCCCCAGCATTTT | CASSLGPGGRNQPQHF
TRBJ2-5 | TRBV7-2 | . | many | TGTGCCAGCAGCCGGGACGGGACCCAGTACTTC | CASSRDGTQYF
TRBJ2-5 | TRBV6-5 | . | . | TGTGCCGTACGGGGCGGGGAAGAGACCCAGTACTTC | CAVRGGEETQYF
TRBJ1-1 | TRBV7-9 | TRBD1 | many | TGTGCCAGCAGCTTTTTTAGACAGGGCAAGAAGGACACTGAAGCTTTCTTT | CASSFFRQGKKDTEAFF
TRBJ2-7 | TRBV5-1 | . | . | TGCGCCAGCAGCTTGGGGGACGCATCATACGAGCAGTACTTC | CASSLGDASYEQYF
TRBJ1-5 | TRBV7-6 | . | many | TGTGCCAGCAGCTTAAGAAAGGGGCCTCTAAATCAGCCCCAGCATTTT | CASSLRKGPLNQPQHF
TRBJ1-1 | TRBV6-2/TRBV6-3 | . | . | TGTGCCAGCAGTTACTCGCGACTCGGTGCCCCGAAGAACACTGAAGCTTTCTTT | CASSYSRLGAPKNTEAFF
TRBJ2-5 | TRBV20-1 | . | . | TGCAGTGCCCCGGAGGCTAGCATGTACCAAGAGACCCAGTACTTC | CSAPEASMYQETQYF
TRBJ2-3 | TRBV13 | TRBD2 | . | TGTGCCAGCGTCCCCCGCCGGGGGGGGGAGGATACGCAGTATTTT | CASVPRRGGEDTQYF
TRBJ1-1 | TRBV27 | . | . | TGTGCCAGCAGTTTCGGCAGGGCGAACACTGAAGCTTTCTTT | CASSFGRANTEAFF
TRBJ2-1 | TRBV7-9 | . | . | TGTGCCGGCACCCCGGGGGACAGCAGATACAATGAGCAGTTCTTC | CAGTPGDSRYNEQFF
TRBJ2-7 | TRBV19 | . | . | TGTGCCAGTAGTATAAAGGCATACCTCTCCTACGAGCAGTACTTC | CASSIKAYLSYEQYF
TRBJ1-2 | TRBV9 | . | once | TGTGCCAGCAGGGACGGAGTCTATGGCTACACCTTC | CASRDGVYGYTF
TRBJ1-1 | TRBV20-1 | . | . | TGCAGTGCTACTGCCCCGGGGGCTTTCTTT | CSATAPGAFF
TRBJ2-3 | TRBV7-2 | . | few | TGTGCCAGCATCGAGTGGGATGGGGAAAAAGATACGCAGTATTTT | CASIEWDGEKDTQYF
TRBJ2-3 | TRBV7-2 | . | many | TGTGCCAGCAGCCACCCCTGGGGGGGGGCTTGGGGGGCAGATACGCAGTATTTT | CASSHPWGGAWGADTQYF
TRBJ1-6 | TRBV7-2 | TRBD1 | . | TGTGCCAGCAGCTTAGATTGGACAGGGAATAATTCACCCCTCCACTTT | CASSLDWTGNNSPLHF
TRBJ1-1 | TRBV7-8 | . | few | TGTGCCAGCAGCTTAGGGGGACGCGGCAGGACTGAAGCTTTCTTT | CASSLGGRGRTEAFF
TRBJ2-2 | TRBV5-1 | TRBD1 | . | TGCGCCAGCAGCTTGACGGGACAGGGTTTCACCGGGGAGCTGTTTTTT | CASSLTGQGFTGELFF
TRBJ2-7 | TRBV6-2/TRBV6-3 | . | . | TGTGCCAGCAGTTACTTCGACAGGATGGGCGAGCAGTACTTC | CASSYFDRMGEQYF
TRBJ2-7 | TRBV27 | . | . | TGTGCCAGCGGGTGGGCCAAGCAGTACTTC | CASGWAKQYF
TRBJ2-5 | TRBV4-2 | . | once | TGTGCCAGCAGCCTCCTTGCCGATCAGACCCAGTACTTC | CASSLLADQTQYF
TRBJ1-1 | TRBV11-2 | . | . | TGTGCCAGCAGACTCCTATGGACTGAAGCTTTCTTT | CASRLLWTEAFF
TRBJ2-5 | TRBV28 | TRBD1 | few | TGTGCCAGCAGAGGACAGGCGCAAGAGACCCAGTACTTC | CASRGQAQETQYF
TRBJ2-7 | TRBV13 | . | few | TGTGCCAGCAGCGCCGACAGGTCCTACGAGCAGTACTTC | CASSADRSYEQYF
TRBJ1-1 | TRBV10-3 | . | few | TGTGCCATCAAGAGGGGGGAGACTGAAGCTTTCTTT | CAIKRGETEAFF
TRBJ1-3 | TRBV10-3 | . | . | TGTGCCATCAGTGCAGGAAACACCATATATTTT | CAISAGNTIYF
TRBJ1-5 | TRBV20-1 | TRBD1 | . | TGCAGTGCTAGTTTGTACCCACCCGACAGGGGGTTCAATCAGCCCCAGCATTTT | CSASLYPPDRGFNQPQHF
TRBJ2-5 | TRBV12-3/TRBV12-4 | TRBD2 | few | TGTGCCAGCAGTCTCCGGACTAGCGGGAGGTACCAAGAGACCCAGTACTTC | CASSLRTSGRYQETQYF
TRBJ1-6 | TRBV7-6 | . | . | TGTGCCAGCAGCCGGAGTGGGACACCCCTCCACTTT | CASSRSGTPLHF
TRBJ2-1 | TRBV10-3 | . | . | TGTGCCATCAGTGCATCTAATGGGGTAACCTCCTACAATGAGCAGTTCTTC | CAISASNGVTSYNEQFF